A single sample gave rise to the 9 T cell receptor beta chains below, sequenced in a study of T cell repertoires in cytomegalovirus infection. No antigens are known for them. Each CDR3 protein gets one entry after TCRdb re-called the reads with MiXCR. The repertoire has hundreds of thousands of distinct CDR3 sequences, around a third of them found once; the top ten carry about 18%. The specimen comprised cultured PBMCs, sampled from culture after CMV antigen stimulation. These TCRs come from a human donor in good health (CMV status not recorded). Some clones in this sample may be carry-over from other donors' samples.

Only one count was recorded for this clonotype. The chain combines TRBV7-3 with TRBJ2-1, with D maybe TRBD2 (6 bases). V lost 8 bases and J 7 bases, leaving 15 bases between the germline ends. Germline loops: CDR1 SGHTA, CDR2 FQGTGA. This CDR3 contains 13 residues. CDR3 protein: CASSRAGRNEQFF. The CDR3 region has the DNA TGTGCCAGCTCCCGTGCAGGGAGGAATGAGCAGTTCTTC. Filled out from reference TRBV7-3 and TRBJ2-1, the complete variable domain reads GAGVSQTPSNKVTEKGKYVELRCDPISGHTALYWYRQSLGQGPEFLIYFQGTGAADDSGLPNDRFFAVRPEGSVSTLKIQRTERGDSAVYLCASSRAGRNEQFFGPGTRLTVL.

This clonotype was seen once. The chain carries TRBV4-1 and TRBJ2-7; 7 bases line up with TRBD2. The CDR3 runs to 16 residues. Germline V gene data show CDR1 as MGHRA and CDR2 as YSYEKL. The V segment lost 0 bases and the J segment 6 bases; nucleotides outside the gene matches: 11. CDR3 protein: CASSQDRGVKSSEQYF. CDR3 in DNA: TGCGCCAGCAGCCAAGATCGGGGGGTCAAGTCGAGCGAGCAGTACTTC.

This clonotype was counted many times. The chain combines TRBV7-2 with TRBJ2-3, with 7 nucleotides matching TRBD2. Germline-derived CDR1 and CDR2 are SGHTA and FQGNSA. CDR3 length: 15 amino acids. J gave up 6 bases and V 5 bases, and 11 bases lay outside the gene matches. The CDR3 sequence: CASSPRGAGVDTQYF. The CDR3 coding sequence is TGTGCCAGCAGCCCCCGCGGGGCGGGGGTGGATACGCAGTATTTT. Complete variable domain (other parts from reference TRBV7-2 and TRBJ2-3): GAGVSQSPSNKVTEKGKDVELRCDPISGHTALYWYRQSLGQGLEFLIYFQGNSAPDKSGLPSDRFSAERTGGSVSTLTIQRTQQEDSAVYLCASSPRGAGVDTQYFGPGTRLTVL.

This chain connects TRBV10-3 to TRBJ2-1, with 11 bases matching TRBD2. The CDR3 runs 14 residues. The germline V gene encodes CDR1 ENHRY and CDR2 SYGVKD. The junction had 14 bases not matched to a gene; V was cut back by 6 bases and J by 16 bases. CDR3: CAISDKPTSGGNFF. For the CDR3, the DNA is TGTGCCATCAGCGACAAACCAACTAGCGGGGGTAACTTCTTC.

This clonotype was counted only a few times. V and J are TRBV12-5 and TRBJ2-1; 9 bases agree with TRBD2. CDR1 LGHNT and CDR2 FRNRAP come from the germline V gene. The CDR3 sequence is 12 residues long. Trimming took 5 bases from V and 13 from J; bases not matched to a gene: 6. The CDR3 region is CASGPPSGKQFF. CDR3 DNA: TGTGCTAGTGGTCCCCCTAGCGGGAAACAGTTCTTC.

The chain couples TRBV20-1 to TRBJ1-4; D unclear. This CDR3 has 14 amino acids. Trimming took off 5 bases at V and 5 bases at J, with 15 bases between the two ends. CDR1 and CDR2 (germline): DFQATT, SNEGSKA (reference sequence). CDR3 region: CSAVSPSRNEKLFF. As DNA, the CDR3 is TGCAGTGCTGTCTCTCCCTCACGGAATGAAAAACTGTTTTTT.

There are a few counts of this clonotype. The genes are TRBV19 and TRBJ2-1; unclear D gene. Trimming pared 3 bases from V and 9 bases from J, leaving 21 bases between. CDR3 length: 16 amino acids. CDR1 and CDR2 (germline): LNHDA, SQIVND (reference sequence). This chain's CDR3 is CASSIRKGLGWIEQFF. CDR3 sequence (DNA): TGTGCCAGTAGTATCCGGAAAGGGCTTGGGTGGATTGAGCAGTTCTTC.

This sequence joins TRBV6-2 or TRBV6-3 and TRBJ1-1; D not certain. Trimming removed 6 bases from V and 1 base from J, with 15 bases in between. CDR3 size: 15 residues. From germline, CDR1 is MNHEY and CDR2 SVGEGT. The CDR3 loop reads CASSHSSLGNTEAFF. CDR3 coding DNA: TGTGCCAGCAGCCACTCTTCACTGGGGAACACTGAAGCTTTCTTT.

This chain joins TRBV5-4 and TRBJ2-3; possible D gene TRBD2, 6 bases. V was clipped by 4 bases and J by 6 bases, with 21 bases between them. Germline loops: CDR1 SGHNT, CDR2 YYREEE (reference sequence). CDR3 length: 16 amino acids. As DNA, the CDR3 is TGTGCCAGCAGCCCACCGGGACTCCCCAGCGAGGATACGCAGTATTTT. This codes for CASSPPGLPSEDTQYF.